The clone carrying this T cell receptor beta chain was found a few times. TCRdb re-called clones from the PCR reads using MiXCR. In the table there are about 38,000 clones, about 29% of which are singletons. Prior to thyroid surgery, none of the patients had received any treatment. The sample is drawn from a study of metastatic and nonmetastatic thyroid tumors. Study in general: Patients with malignant and benign thyroid disease provided blood and tumor or nodule tissue, whose repertoires were compared.

Trimming shortened V by 0 bases and J by 7 bases, and 9 bases separated the two germline ends. Germline CDR1 MGHRA, CDR2 YSYEKL. The CDR3 length is 13 residues. The material sequenced was blood. The receptor was isolated from a male donor with papillary thyroid cancer or a benign thyroid nodule (not recorded which). Some clones in this sample may be carry-over from other donors' samples. The chain is built from TRBV4-1 and TRBJ1-1; D is unresolved. The CDR3 is CASSQDFQNEAFF. In DNA form, the CDR3 reads TGCGCCAGCAGCCAAGATTTCCAGAATGAAGCTTTCTTT.